This T cell receptor (beta chain) was sequenced for a study of CD8 T cells in ankylosing spondylitis. General observations from the study: Roughly eight highly homologous variants formed a TCR beta motif that appeared characteristic of ankylosing spondylitis blood. Peripheral blood held disease-linked clones only at relatively low frequency, and these were CD8+. Earlier studies detected some motif variants in reactive arthritis synovial fluid and blood.

V was clipped by 0 bases and J by 4 bases; unmatched bases: 12. This CDR3 is 17 amino acids long. Looked up from germline, CDR1 is SGDLS and CDR2 is YYNGEE. Comments on this clonotype: The target antigen is unknown.

Each TCR beta library was made by quantitative 5'-RACE that incorporated molecular barcodes. Each CDR3 protein is one row after TCRdb ran MiXCR on the 5' RACE reads. In the table there are 200,000 to 250,000 distinct CDR3 sequences, around 7.9% of which are singletons. The source of this sequence is a male donor with ankylosing spondylitis. The sequencing input was blood, either unsorted or a sorted T cell fraction (not recorded which). This chain uses TRBV9 with TRBJ1-2, with 7 positions matching TRBD1. The CDR3 DNA follows: TGTGCCAGCAGCGTAGTAGACAGGGCCCTACCTATCTATGGCTACACCTTC. Its protein is CASSVVDRALPIYGYTF.